This T cell receptor beta chain was sequenced for a study of cytomegalovirus exposure and HLA in healthy donors. On the study more broadly: Within an early data release were about 80 million unique TCRs drawn from HLA-typed donors.

As to this clone: What it binds is unknown.

Study-level points and caveats: An analysis that came later showed most CMV-associated TCR beta chains appearing HLA-restricted.

Germline CDR1 LNHDA, CDR2 SQIVND (reference sequence). With V trimmed by 2 bases and J by 1 base, 2 bases remained unmatched. CDR3 length equals 16 residues. The PCR employed 60 Vbeta primers together with 13 Jbeta primers. Libraries were prepared by immunoSEQ multiplex PCR; TCRdb keeps only in-frame clonotypes and omits some of them. The sample consists of about 170,000 clones, 76% of them appearing once. The sequenced sample was PBMCs. The TCR sequence derives from a female donor in good health and CMV-seronegative. The genes are TRBV19 and TRBJ1-5, with 10 bases identical to TRBD1. The CDR3 DNA is TGTGCCAGTAGTATATGGGGACAGGGGAGCAATCAGCCCCAGCATTTT. Translation: CASSIWGQGSNQPQHF.